The 9 T cell receptor beta chains below come from one sample, sequenced in a study of T-cell reconstitution after alpha-beta-depleted transplantation in children. A library of TCRbeta sequences, prepared with unique molecular identifiers, was generated. TCRdb redid the calling of the PCR reads with MiXCR, one entry per CDR3 protein. Of 200,000 to 250,000 distinct CDR3 sequences listed, less than 9% are singletons. This sample comprised PBMCs, mostly from graft donor cells, obtained 180 days after TCRalphabeta/CD19-depleted stem cell transplant. These receptors originate from a male patient younger than 18 who had a stem cell transplant for acute lymphoblastic leukemia, so the T cells may come from the graft donor.

This clonotype was detected many times. The genes are TRBV6-1 and TRBJ1-1; 7 bases align to TRBD1. J gave up 4 bases and V 5 bases, and 13 bases lay outside the gene matches. Germline V CDR1 and CDR2: MNHNS, SASEGT. The CDR3 has 16 residues. CDR3 in amino acids: CASSPAYTGASTEAFF. The CDR3 DNA follows: TGTGCCAGCAGTCCCGCATATACAGGGGCAAGCACTGAAGCTTTCTTT.

This clonotype was picked up many times. V and J are TRBV20-1 and TRBJ2-7; no definite D call. Germline V gene sequence: CDR1 DFQATT, CDR2 SNEGSKA (reference sequence). V was cut by 5 bases and J by 0 bases, with 11 bases left in between. CDR3 length: 13 amino acids. In nucleotides, the CDR3 is TGCAGTGCTGGATCAGACGCCTCCTACGAGCAGTACTTC. As protein: CSAGSDASYEQYF.

This clonotype was seen many times. The rearrangement uses TRBV5-6 and TRBJ2-3; the match to TRBD2 covers 12 bases. CDR3 length: 15 residues. CDR1 is SGHDT and CDR2 is YYEEEE in the germline V gene. With 4 bases clipped from V and 5 bases from J, the junction kept 5 bases outside the gene matches. CDR3 DNA sequence: TGTGCCAGCAGCCTGACTAGCGGGGGAAAAGATACGCAGTATTTT. It encodes CASSLTSGGKDTQYF. Using reference TRBV5-6 and TRBJ2-3 for the parts outside the CDR3, the full variable domain is DAGVTQSPTHLIKTRGQQVTLRCSPKSGHDTVSWYQQALGQGPQFIFQYYEEEERQRGNFPDRFSGHQFPNYSSELNVNALLLGDSALYLCASSLTSGGKDTQYFGPGTRLTVL.

This clonotype was counted ten times or more. The rearrangement links TRBV29-1 to TRBJ2-7; 8 bases align to TRBD1. Germline CDR1 SQVTM, CDR2 ANQGSEA. The ends lost 7 bases at V and 1 base at J; junction bases unmatched: 3. This CDR3 spans 12 amino acids. The CDR3 sequence is CSARDRSYEQYF. As DNA, the CDR3 is TGCAGCGCCCGGGACAGGTCCTACGAGCAGTACTTC.

This clonotype was detected many times. The chain has TRBV25-1 and TRBJ2-2; no clear D. Germline CDR1 MGHDK, CDR2 SYGVNS. The CDR3 spans 15 residues. V was clipped by 4 bases and J by 3 bases, with 12 bases between them. The CDR3 here is CASSGGGAYTGELFF. DNA of the CDR3: TGTGCCAGCAGTGGAGGTGGCGCGTACACCGGGGAGCTGTTTTTT.

This clonotype came up many times. This chain connects TRBV20-1 to TRBJ2-7; perhaps TRBD2 as D (5 bases). V lost 5 bases to trimming and J lost 3 bases, with 20 bases between them. The CDR3 is 15 residues long. Per the germline V gene, CDR1 is DFQATT and CDR2 is SNEGSKA (reference sequence). For the CDR3, the DNA is TGCAGTGCTGGCGGAGGAGCGGAGCGTCTCTACGAGCAGTACTTC. Protein product: CSAGGGAERLYEQYF.

Regarding this clonotype: A much larger clone differs by one base, so this may be a read error. The chain has TRBV7-9 and TRBJ1-2; D might be TRBD1 (5 bases). The CDR3 sequence is 13 residues long. The germline CDR1 and CDR2 sequences are SEHNR and FQNEAQ (reference sequence). CDR3 coding DNA: TGTGCCAGCAGCAGCGCAGAGGGGTATGGCTGCACCTTC. Translation gives CASSSAEGYGCTF. Supplemented by reference TRBV7-9 and TRBJ1-2, the full variable domain reads DTGVSQNPRHKITKRGQNVTFRCDPISEHNRLYWYRQTLGQGPEFLTYFQNEAQLEKSRLLSDRFSAERPKGSFSTLEIQRTEQGDSAMYLCASSSAEGYGCTFGSGTRLTVV.

This clonotype was seen ten or more times. V and J are TRBV10-3 and TRBJ1-1, with 7 bases that match TRBD1. Looked up from germline, CDR1 is ENHRY and CDR2 is SYGVKD. The trim removed 5 bases at V and 7 bases at J, leaving 4 bases unmatched. This CDR3 region has 12 residues. CDR3: CAISKQGDEAFF. For the CDR3, the DNA is TGTGCCATCAGTAAGCAGGGGGATGAAGCTTTCTTT.

This clonotype was seen at least ten times. The chain recombines TRBV5-1 with TRBJ2-2; TRBD2 might be the D (6 bases). The CDR3 runs to 15 residues. Germline CDR1 is SGHRS and CDR2 is YFSETQ. Trimming removed 4 bases from V and 0 bases from J, with 10 bases in between. The DNA for the CDR3 is TGCGCCAGCAGCCCGGGACTTTCGAACACCGGGGAGCTGTTTTTT. Amino acids: CASSPGLSNTGELFF.